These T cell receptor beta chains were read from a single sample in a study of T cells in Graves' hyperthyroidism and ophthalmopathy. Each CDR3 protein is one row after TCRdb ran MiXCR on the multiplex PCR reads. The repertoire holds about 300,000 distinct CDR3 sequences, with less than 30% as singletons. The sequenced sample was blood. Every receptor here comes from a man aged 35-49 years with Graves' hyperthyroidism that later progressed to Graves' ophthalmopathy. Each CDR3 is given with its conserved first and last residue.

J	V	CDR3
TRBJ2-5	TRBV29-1	CSAGPGRRETQYF
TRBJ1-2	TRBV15	CATSRGSEVGGYTF
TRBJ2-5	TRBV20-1	CSARGDGTQYF
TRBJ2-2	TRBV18	CASSPPLAASRVTGELFF
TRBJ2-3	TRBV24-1	CATRSPPGYGTDTQYF
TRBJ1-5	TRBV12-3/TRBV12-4	CASTQRDNNQPQHF
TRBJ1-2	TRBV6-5	CASSYIRTGENYGYTF
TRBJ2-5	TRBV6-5	CASKDSGRAGETQYF
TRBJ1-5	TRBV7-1	CASSSPLAGPRVRSNQPQHF
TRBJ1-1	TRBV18	CASSPVSMNTEAFF
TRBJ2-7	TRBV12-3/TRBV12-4	CASSQRQGTSYEQYF
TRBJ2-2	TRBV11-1	CASSLAALTQTGELFF
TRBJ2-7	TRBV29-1	CSVEGGAHEQYF
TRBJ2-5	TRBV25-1	CASGEAGSETQYF
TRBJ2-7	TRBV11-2	CAGTGTSESEQYF
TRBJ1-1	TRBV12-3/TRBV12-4	CASSWGPPGTEAFF
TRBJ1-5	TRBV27	CASSPGQGLPQHF
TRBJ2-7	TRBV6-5	CASGGRFAYEQYF
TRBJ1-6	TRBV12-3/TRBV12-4	CASRPTGTGVSPLHF